These 16 T cell receptor beta chains were sequenced from one sample in a study of blood T cell repertoires in COVID-19 (dated by TCRdb to about 2020). To prepare the library, the immunoSEQ multiplex PCR assay was applied. TCRdb retrieved this table from immuneACCESS and kept in-frame rearrangements only. Not all clones are present; in checked studies, unresolved V genes account for under half, and no reason is known for the remainder. The sample profile shows more than 250,000 clones; around nine tenths of them were found once. 2.6% of the sample comes from the top ten. The sample consisted of PBMCs or T cells enriched from blood (not recorded which). These receptors were collected from a woman younger than 30 who had recovered from COVID-19.

Here the CDR3 DNA reads TGTGCCAGCAGCTTAACGGGCGGGAGGGCCGAGACCCAGTACTTC. Protein product: CASSLTGGRAETQYF. The gene calls are TRBV7-3 and TRBJ2-5; 9 nucleotides line up with TRBD2. CDR1 and CDR2 (germline): SGHTA, FQGTGA. V dropped 0 bases and J dropped 5; count of bases not matched to a gene: 4. The CDR3 runs 15 residues.

V usage is TRBV2 and J usage is TRBJ1-1; maybe TRBD1 (6 bases). Germline V lookup: CDR1 SNHLY, CDR2 FYNNEI. Deletions cut 6 bases from V and 2 bases from J, with 16 bases between. The CDR3 has 15 amino acids. CDR3 nucleotide sequence: TGTGCCAGCAGGGAACAGGGCACCCCTAACACTGAAGCTTTCTTT. Translating gives CASREQGTPNTEAFF.

The V call is TRBV29-1, the J call TRBJ2-7, with a tentative D call TRBD2 (5 bases). CDR3 size: 15 residues. Germline CDR1 and CDR2: SQVTM and ANQGSEA. Trimming left V 4 bases short and J 7 bases short, with 23 bases between. CDR3 amino acids: CSVGYRGPSSGEQYF. The CDR3 DNA reads TGCAGCGTTGGATACAGAGGGCCGTCCTCGGGGGAGCAGTACTTC.

This chain links TRBV12-5 with TRBJ1-6; no definite D call. Germline values: CDR1 LGHNT, CDR2 FRNRAP. CDR3 length equals 15 residues. The V end lost 1 base, the J end lost 10 bases, and 14 bases lay between the germline ends. The CDR3 is CASGLAGLRRSPLHF. CDR3 nucleotides: TGTGCTAGTGGTTTGGCTGGTCTCCGCAGATCACCCCTCCACTTT.

V is TRBV6-5 and J is TRBJ2-7, with D perhaps TRBD2 (5 bases). Germline V CDR1 and CDR2: MNHEY, SVGAGI. This CDR3 region has 12 residues. V gave up 7 bases and J gave up 2 bases, with 9 bases separating them. CDR3: CASKDSPYEQYF. The DNA for the CDR3 is TGTGCCAGCAAGGACTCCCCCTACGAGCAGTACTTC.

The V gene is TRBV5-8, the J gene TRBJ1-2, with 9 bases identical to TRBD1. The CDR3 is made up of 16 amino acids. V gave up 4 bases and J gave up 5 bases; unmatched junction bases: 12. In germline, CDR1 is SGHTS, CDR2 YDEGEE. The CDR3 DNA sequence: TGTGCCAGCAGCCACCTGGGACAGGGATTTGTATATGGCTACACCTTC. Translation: CASSHLGQGFVYGYTF.

The chain combines TRBV2 with TRBJ1-1; D is unclear. V lost 7 bases, J lost 4 bases, and 10 bases lay in between. CDR3 length: 12 amino acids. Germline V gene sequence: CDR1 SNHLY, CDR2 FYNNEI. The CDR3 sequence: CASNVRGTEAFF. DNA of the CDR3: TGTGCCAGCAATGTCCGGGGCACTGAAGCTTTCTTT.

The rearrangement uses TRBV7-3 and TRBJ2-1; weak D call: TRBD2 (6 bases). Germline assignment: CDR1 SGHTA and CDR2 FQGTGA. The V end was cut by 5 bases, the J end by 3 bases, with 11 bases between. The CDR3 totals 14 residues. In DNA, the CDR3 is TGTGCCAGCAGCCCGGGACTGGACTACAATGAGCAGTTCTTC. Translated, it gives CASSPGLDYNEQFF.

The chain carries TRBV6-5 and TRBJ2-2; 7 nucleotides agree with TRBD2. This CDR3 is built from 15 residues. The germline CDR1 and CDR2 sequences are MNHEY and SVGAGI. V trimming: 5 bases; J trimming: 0 bases; junction bases outside the gene matches: 3. CDR3 nucleotides: TGTGCCAGCAGTCGCGGACTAGCGAACACCGGGGAGCTGTTTTTT. Its protein is CASSRGLANTGELFF.

This chain connects TRBV10-1 to TRBJ2-3, with 9 bases fitting TRBD2. The J segment lost 1 base and the V segment lost 7 bases, leaving 12 bases of the junction unmatched. The CDR3 has 17 residues. The germline V gene encodes CDR1 WNHNN and CDR2 SYGVQD (reference sequence). CDR3 loop: CASIGVAGAPRTDTQYF. The CDR3 DNA sequence: TGCGCCAGCATTGGGGTAGCGGGGGCTCCGCGCACAGATACGCAGTATTTT.

V is TRBV2 and J is TRBJ1-4; perhaps TRBD1 as D (5 bases). Germline assignment: CDR1 SNHLY and CDR2 FYNNEI. The CDR3 consists of 14 residues. The ends were cut back, 3 bases at V and 8 bases at J, with 13 bases in the middle. Here the CDR3 reads CASSEQGGWEKLFF. The CDR3 DNA sequence: TGTGCCAGCAGTGAGCAGGGTGGTTGGGAAAAACTGTTTTTT.

V gene TRBV28 combines with J gene TRBJ2-3, with a weak D call TRBD1 (7 bases). The V end was cut by 4 bases, the J end by 2 bases, with 16 bases between. Germline-derived CDR1 and CDR2 are MDHEN and SYDVKM. The CDR3 covers 16 residues. The CDR3 here is CASSSLAGGTTDTQYF. The CDR3, as DNA: TGTGCCAGCAGTTCTTTGGCAGGGGGGACCACAGATACGCAGTATTTT.

The genes are TRBV19 and TRBJ1-2, with D possibly being TRBD1 (5 bases). Germline V gene data show CDR1 as LNHDA and CDR2 as SQIVND (reference sequence). CDR3 length: 17 amino acids. V shed 5 bases and J shed 0 bases, with 19 bases lying between them. The chain's CDR3 is CASSQSRPQGTNYGYTF. The CDR3 coding sequence is TGTGCCAGTAGTCAATCCCGCCCTCAGGGAACTAACTATGGCTACACCTTC.

The chain employs TRBV2 and TRBJ1-4; D call uncertain. Trimming left V 5 bases short and J 7 bases short, with 20 bases between. The CDR3 spans 16 residues. Germline V gives CDR1 SNHLY, CDR2 FYNNEI. The DNA of the CDR3 is TGTGCCAGCAGTCCACAACGTTTGAGGGCTACTGAAAAACTGTTTTTT. It is translated as CASSPQRLRATEKLFF.

The chain has TRBV5-1 and TRBJ2-1; TRBD2 agrees at 9 bases. The CDR3 totals 16 residues. Germline trimming cut 0 bases from V and 2 bases from J; bases unmatched to any gene: 3. Germline loops: CDR1 SGHRS, CDR2 YFSETQ. CDR3 DNA: TGCGCCAGCAGCTTGGATAGCGGGAGCGCCTACAATGAGCAGTTCTTC. Translation: CASSLDSGSAYNEQFF.

The CDR3 here is CASTLQGINEKLFF. The CDR3 DNA reads as TGTGCCAGCACCCTACAGGGAATTAATGAAAAACTGTTTTTT. V is TRBV2 and J is TRBJ1-4; maybe TRBD1 (6 bases). Germline V gives CDR1 SNHLY, CDR2 FYNNEI. The germline V and J ends were trimmed by 7 bases and 4 bases, with 13 bases remaining between them. The CDR3 loop spans 14 amino acids.